A selection of T cell receptor beta chains follows, all from one sample in a study of cytomegalovirus exposure and HLA in healthy donors. TCRdb's copy holds only in-frame clones and misses some; the assay was immunoSEQ multiplex PCR. The sample shows about 170,000 clones, 65% to 85% of them seen only once. Sequencing was carried out using PBMCs. These receptors originate from a woman aged 50 to 60 in good health and CMV-seropositive. CDR3s include the opening cysteine and the closing phenylalanine or tryptophan. A D gene is named only where the DNA matches it firmly. Where a row states a size, it is once, few, many or the class of an expanded clone; other rows omit it.

D gene,clone size,V gene,CDR3 length,J gene,CDR3 protein,CDR3 DNA
TRBD2,once,TRBV19,15,TRBJ2-7,CASSSLAEASYEQYF,TGTGCCAGTAGTTCACTAGCGGAGGCTTCCTACGAGCAGTACTTC
NA,NA,TRBV11-2,13,TRBJ2-7,CASSPGSTYEQYF,TGTGCCAGCAGCCCCGGGAGTACCTACGAGCAGTACTTC
NA,NA,TRBV19,15,TRBJ2-3,CASSKDISSTDTQYF,TGTGCCAGTAGTAAGGACATATCTAGCACAGATACGCAGTATTTT
TRBD2,NA,TRBV6-1,16,TRBJ2-4,CASSEVSGLAKNIQYF,TGTGCCAGCAGTGAAGTTAGCGGGCTAGCCAAAAACATTCAGTACTTC
TRBD2,NA,TRBV10-3,14,TRBJ2-7,CATETGTSGTEQYF,TGTGCCACCGAGACCGGGACTAGCGGTACCGAGCAGTACTTC
TRBD2,few,TRBV7-2,15,TRBJ2-1,CASGIESGRFDEQFF,TGTGCCAGCGGAATTGAGAGCGGGAGGTTCGATGAGCAGTTCTTC
TRBD2,NA,TRBV7-9,15,TRBJ2-1,CASSLEAGVINEQFF,TGTGCCAGCAGCTTAGAGGCGGGAGTAATAAATGAGCAGTTCTTC
TRBD1,few,TRBV23-1,18,TRBJ2-7,CASSQNRGHSGQGYEQYF,TGCGCCAGCAGTCAGAACAGGGGGCATTCGGGACAGGGCTACGAGCAGTACTTC
NA,NA,TRBV7-9,12,TRBJ2-1,CASSGTEFEQFF,TGTGCCAGCAGCGGTACAGAATTTGAGCAGTTCTTC
NA,NA,TRBV30,14,TRBJ1-1,CAWSPLPLAVEAFF,TGTGCCTGGAGTCCCCTCCCTCTCGCAGTTGAAGCTTTCTTT
NA,NA,TRBV4-3,16,TRBJ2-7,CASSQDWAGVPYEQYF,TGCGCCAGCAGCCAAGATTGGGCAGGGGTCCCCTACGAGCAGTACTTC
NA,NA,TRBV30,15,TRBJ2-1,CAWSGGRGSTNEQFF,TGTGCCTGGAGTGGGGGTCGGGGGTCAACAAATGAGCAGTTCTTC
TRBD2,NA,TRBV19,15,TRBJ2-7,CASRATSGGFYEQYF,TGTGCCAGCAGAGCGACTAGCGGGGGGTTCTACGAGCAGTACTTC
TRBD2,NA,TRBV10-3,16,TRBJ2-3,CAISGPSGGYTDTQYF,TGTGCCATCAGTGGACCTAGCGGGGGCTACACAGATACGCAGTATTTT
NA,NA,TRBV7-6,17,TRBJ1-6,CASSLDGQPTTNSPLHF,TGTGCCAGCAGCTTAGACGGACAGCCGACAACGAATTCACCCCTCCACTTT
NA,NA,TRBV7-9,12,TRBJ2-5,CASGQGIGTQYF,TGTGCCAGCGGGCAGGGGATCGGGACCCAGTACTTC
TRBD2,once,TRBV4-1,16,TRBJ2-2,CASSPGGAGGTGELFF,TGCGCCAGCAGCCCCGGAGGAGCGGGGGGGACCGGGGAGCTGTTTTTT
TRBD1,few,TRBV7-2,13,TRBJ2-7,CASSSEGAYEQYF,TGTGCCAGCAGCTCCGAGGGGGCTTACGAGCAGTACTTC
NA,NA,TRBV11-2,13,TRBJ2-5,CASSRGSGETQYF,TGTGCCAGCAGCCGAGGGTCGGGGGAGACCCAGTACTTC
TRBD1,NA,TRBV27,16,TRBJ1-5,CASSPYRQGSNQPQHF,TGTGCCAGCAGTCCCTACAGACAGGGTTCGAATCAGCCCCAGCATTTT
TRBD1,NA,TRBV19,17,TRBJ2-1,CASSIDWGTGGSNEQFF,TGTGCCAGTAGTATAGATTGGGGTACAGGGGGCTCGAATGAGCAGTTCTTC
NA,NA,TRBV27,16,TRBJ1-1,CASSFSQGWRNTEAFF,TGTGCCAGCAGTTTTTCACAGGGTTGGAGGAACACTGAAGCTTTCTTT
NA,once,TRBV18,13,TRBJ2-2,CASSPEVTGELFF,TGTGCCAGCTCACCAGAGGTTACCGGGGAGCTGTTTTTT
TRBD1,NA,TRBV5-1,14,TRBJ1-2,CASSGQGALGGYTF,TGCGCCAGCAGTGGACAGGGTGCCCTGGGTGGCTACACCTTC
NA,few,TRBV28,12,TRBJ2-3,CACRELTDTQYF,TGTGCCTGCCGAGAGTTAACAGATACGCAGTATTTT
NA,once,TRBV5-1,14,TRBJ2-3,CASSLGQPTDTQYF,TGCGCCAGCAGCTTGGGACAGCCCACAGATACGCAGTATTTT
NA,few,TRBV7-4,14,TRBJ1-4,CASSLRREDEKLFF,TGTGCCAGCAGCTTACGCAGGGAGGATGAAAAACTGTTTTTT
NA,NA,TRBV30,11,TRBJ1-1,CAWSFLSEAFF,TGTGCCTGGAGTTTCCTATCCGAAGCTTTCTTT
NA,NA,TRBV5-1,14,TRBJ1-1,CASSFQGMHTEAFF,TGCGCCAGCAGCTTCCAGGGTATGCACACTGAAGCTTTCTTT